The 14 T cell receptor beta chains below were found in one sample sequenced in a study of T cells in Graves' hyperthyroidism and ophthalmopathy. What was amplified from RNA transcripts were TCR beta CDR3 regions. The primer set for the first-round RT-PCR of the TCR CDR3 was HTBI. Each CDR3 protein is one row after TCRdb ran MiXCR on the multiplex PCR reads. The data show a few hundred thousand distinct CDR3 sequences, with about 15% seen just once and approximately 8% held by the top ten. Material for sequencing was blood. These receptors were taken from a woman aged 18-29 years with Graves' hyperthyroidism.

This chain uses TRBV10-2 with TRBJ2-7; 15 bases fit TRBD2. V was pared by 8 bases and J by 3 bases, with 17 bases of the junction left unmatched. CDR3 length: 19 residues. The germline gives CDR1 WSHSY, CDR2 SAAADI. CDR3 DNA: TGCGCCAGCCTACTAGAACCGGGACTAGCGGGAGGCGACCTCTACGAGCAGTACTTC. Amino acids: CASLLEPGLAGGDLYEQYF.

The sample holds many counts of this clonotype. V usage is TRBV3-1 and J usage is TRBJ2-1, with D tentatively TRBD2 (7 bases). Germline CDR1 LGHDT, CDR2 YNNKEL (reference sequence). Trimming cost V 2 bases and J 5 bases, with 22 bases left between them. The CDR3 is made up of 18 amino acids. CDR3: CASSQSVGGGVRHNEQFF. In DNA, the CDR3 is TGTGCCAGCAGCCAATCAGTGGGAGGGGGGGTGAGGCACAATGAGCAGTTCTTC.

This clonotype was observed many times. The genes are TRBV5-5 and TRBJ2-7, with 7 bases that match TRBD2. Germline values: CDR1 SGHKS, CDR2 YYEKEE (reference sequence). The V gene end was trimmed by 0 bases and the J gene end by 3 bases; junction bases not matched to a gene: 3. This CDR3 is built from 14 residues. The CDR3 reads CASSLGRGYYEQYF. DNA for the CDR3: TGTGCCAGCAGCTTGGGGCGGGGGTACTACGAGCAGTACTTC.

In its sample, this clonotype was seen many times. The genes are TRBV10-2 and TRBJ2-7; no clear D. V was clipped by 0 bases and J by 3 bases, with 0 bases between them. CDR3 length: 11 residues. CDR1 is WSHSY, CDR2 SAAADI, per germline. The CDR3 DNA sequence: TGCGCCAGCAGTGAGTCCTACGAGCAGTACTTC. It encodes CASSESYEQYF.

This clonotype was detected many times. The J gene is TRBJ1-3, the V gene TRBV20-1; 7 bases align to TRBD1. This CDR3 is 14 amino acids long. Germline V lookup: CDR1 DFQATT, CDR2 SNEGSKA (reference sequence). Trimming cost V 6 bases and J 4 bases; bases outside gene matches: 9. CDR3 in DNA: TGCAGTGCCAGGAGGAGGGGGCTCGGAAACACCATATATTTT. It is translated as CSARRRGLGNTIYF.

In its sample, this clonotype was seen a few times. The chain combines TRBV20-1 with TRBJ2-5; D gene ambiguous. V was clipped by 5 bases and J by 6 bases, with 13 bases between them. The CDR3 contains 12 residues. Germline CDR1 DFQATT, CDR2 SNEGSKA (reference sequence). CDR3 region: CSAPALGKTQYF. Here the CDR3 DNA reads TGCAGTGCTCCCGCCTTAGGAAAGACCCAGTACTTC.

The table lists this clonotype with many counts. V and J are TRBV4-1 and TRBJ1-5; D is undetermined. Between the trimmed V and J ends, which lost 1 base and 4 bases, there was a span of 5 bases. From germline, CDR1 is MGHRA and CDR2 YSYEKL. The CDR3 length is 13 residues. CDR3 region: CASSQAFNQPQHF. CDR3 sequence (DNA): TGCGCCAGCAGCCAAGCCTTTAATCAGCCCCAGCATTTT.

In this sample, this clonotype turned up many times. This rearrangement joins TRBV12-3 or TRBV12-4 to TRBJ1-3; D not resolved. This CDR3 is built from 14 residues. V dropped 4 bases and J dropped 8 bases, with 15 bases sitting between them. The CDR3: CASSSRGSRDTIYF. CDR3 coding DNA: TGTGCCAGCAGTTCCCGCGGGTCCCGTGACACCATATATTTT.

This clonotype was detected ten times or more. The CDR3 reads CATSRDLVAGMVRPYEQYF. The CDR3 nucleotides are TGTGCCACCAGCAGAGATTTGGTAGCGGGAATGGTACGCCCCTACGAGCAGTACTTC. The J gene is TRBJ2-7, the V gene TRBV15; the match to TRBD2 covers 8 bases. The CDR3 contains 19 residues. J lost 2 bases, V lost 0 bases, and 15 bases had no gene match. Germline V gene data show CDR1 as LNHNV and CDR2 as YYDKDF (reference sequence). Full variable domain (remainder filled in from reference TRBV15 and TRBJ2-7): DAMVIQNPRYQVTQFGKPVTLSCSQTLNHNVMYWYQQKSSQAPKLLFHYYDKDFNNEADTPDNFQSRRPNTSFCFLDIRSPGLGDTAMYLCATSRDLVAGMVRPYEQYFGPGTRLTVT.

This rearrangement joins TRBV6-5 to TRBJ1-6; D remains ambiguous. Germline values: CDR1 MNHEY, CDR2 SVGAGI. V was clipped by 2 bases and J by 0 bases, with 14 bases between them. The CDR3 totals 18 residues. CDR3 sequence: CASSYHRRAGSYNSPLHF. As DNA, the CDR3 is TGTGCCAGCAGTTACCACCGCCGGGCAGGCTCCTATAATTCACCCCTCCACTTT.

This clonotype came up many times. The CDR3 reads CASSLSDALVTDTQYF. The CDR3, as DNA: TGTGCCAGCAGTTTAAGTGACGCCCTGGTCACAGATACGCAGTATTTT. This chain connects TRBV12-3 or TRBV12-4 to TRBJ2-3; no clear D gene. Trimming took off 2 bases at V and 2 bases at J, with 14 bases between the two ends. CDR3 length: 16 residues.

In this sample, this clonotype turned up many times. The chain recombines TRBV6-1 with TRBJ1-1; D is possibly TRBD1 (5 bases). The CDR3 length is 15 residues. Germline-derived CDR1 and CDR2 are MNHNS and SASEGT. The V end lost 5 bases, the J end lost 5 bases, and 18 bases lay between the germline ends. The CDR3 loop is CASSYSDSLGTEAFF. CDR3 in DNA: TGTGCCAGCAGTTATTCCGACAGTCTTGGGACTGAAGCTTTCTTT.

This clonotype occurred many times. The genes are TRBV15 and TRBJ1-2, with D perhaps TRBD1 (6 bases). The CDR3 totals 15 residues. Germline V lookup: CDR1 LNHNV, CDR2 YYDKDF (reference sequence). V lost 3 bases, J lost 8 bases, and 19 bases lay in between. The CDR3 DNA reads TGTGCCACCAGCAGGGGGGGGACATCCGATTCGGGCTACACCTTC. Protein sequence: CATSRGGTSDSGYTF.

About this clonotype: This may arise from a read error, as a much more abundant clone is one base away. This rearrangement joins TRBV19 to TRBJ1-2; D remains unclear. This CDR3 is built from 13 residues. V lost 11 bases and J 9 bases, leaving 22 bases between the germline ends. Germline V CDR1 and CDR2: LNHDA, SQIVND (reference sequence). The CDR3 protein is CASHDESSIRYTF. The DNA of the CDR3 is TGTGCCTCCCATGACGAGTCGAGTATTCGCTACACCTTC.